The source of this T cell receptor (beta chain) is a study of blood T cell repertoires in COVID-19. Authors' data handling: Estimation of nucleated cell counts was performed using reference gene primer amplification. Repertoires were generated with immunoSEQ multiplex PCR, while TCRdb's copy carries only in-frame clones and drops some. V, J and clone size reflect that table, while D and trimming were determined from the DNA. Of around 140,000 clones detected, about 90% appear once; the ten largest clones hold roughly 6.6%. The germline V gene encodes CDR1 MNHEY and CDR2 SVGAGI. CDR3 length: 16 amino acids. V gave up 2 bases and J gave up 4 bases, with 14 bases separating them.

V and J are TRBV6-5 and TRBJ2-2; D might be TRBD1 (5 bases). The TCR sequence derives from a man older than 75 with acute or convalescent COVID-19. The specimen sequenced was peripheral blood. The CDR3 DNA follows: TGTGCCAGCAGTTACCTGAAGGGGATGGGCACCGGGGAGCTGTTTTTT. This codes for CASSYLKGMGTGELFF.